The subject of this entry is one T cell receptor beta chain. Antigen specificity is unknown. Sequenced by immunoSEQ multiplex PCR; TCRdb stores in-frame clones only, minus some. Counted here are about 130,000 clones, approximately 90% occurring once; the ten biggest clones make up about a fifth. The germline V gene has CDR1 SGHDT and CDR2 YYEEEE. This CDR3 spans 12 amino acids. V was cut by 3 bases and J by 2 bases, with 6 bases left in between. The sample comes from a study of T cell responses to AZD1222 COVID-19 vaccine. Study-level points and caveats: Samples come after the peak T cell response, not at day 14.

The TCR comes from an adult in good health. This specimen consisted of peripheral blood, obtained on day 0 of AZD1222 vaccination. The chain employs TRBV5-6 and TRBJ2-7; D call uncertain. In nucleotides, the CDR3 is TGTGCCAGCAGCTGGCTGACCTACGAGCAGTACTTC. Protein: CASSWLTYEQYF.